What follows are 15 T cell receptor beta chains derived from one specimen sequenced in a study of read filtering for tumor transcriptome and immune sequencing. From 350 to 500 ng of RNA, a library with molecular barcoded alpha/delta and beta/gamma adaptors was made. TCRdb called the reads again in MiXCR, with one record for every CDR3 protein. The sample yields tens of thousands of distinct CDR3 sequences, over 11% seen once. Material for sequencing was a population of CD138-negative cells sorted from bone marrow. These receptors were collected from a donor older than 35 with multiple myeloma.

In its sample, this clonotype was seen a few times. Likely a read error: the CDR3 ends without its conserved phenylalanine or tryptophan. The genes are TRBV29-1 and TRBJ1-1; unclear D gene. CDR3 length: 11 amino acids. CDR1 and CDR2 (germline): SQVTM, ANQGSEA. V was trimmed by 1 base and J by 9 bases, leaving 9 bases between them. The DNA of the CDR3 is TGCAGCGTTGAAGGACTAAGAAAAGCTTTCCTT. The encoded protein is CSVEGLRKAFL.

This clonotype was counted only a few times. V and J are TRBV5-1 and TRBJ1-1, with D perhaps TRBD1 (6 bases). The germline V gene has CDR1 SGHRS and CDR2 YFSETQ. Trimming pared 0 bases from V and 5 bases from J, leaving 17 bases between. The CDR3 totals 16 residues. Written as DNA, the CDR3 is TGCGCCAGCAGCTTGGCACCAGGGGCGCGTGGAACTGAAGCTTTCTTT. This gives the protein CASSLAPGARGTEAFF.

Ten or more counts support this clonotype. Because it lacks the conserved phenylalanine or tryptophan at the end, this CDR3 is likely a read error. The chain combines TRBV7-2 with TRBJ2-1; D is unclear. The V gene's germline CDR1 is SGHTA and CDR2 FQGNSA. V lost 5 bases and J lost 6, with 14 bases in between. CDR3 size: 14 residues. The CDR3 DNA follows: TGTGCCAGCAGCCGACCACAAGGGTCCAATGAGCAGTTCCTC. Protein sequence: CASSRPQGSNEQFL.

This clonotype was seen many times. The chain has TRBV5-1 and TRBJ2-3, with TRBD1 matching over 8 bases. The CDR3 runs 16 residues. Unmatched junction bases numbered 4, after V lost 1 base and J lost 0 bases. Germline values: CDR1 SGHRS, CDR2 YFSETQ. For the CDR3, the DNA is TGCGCCAGCAGCTTGCAGGGGGCGTCTAGCACAGATACGCAGTATTTT. Amino acid sequence: CASSLQGASSTDTQYF.

In its sample, this clonotype was seen many times. This rearrangement joins TRBV14 to TRBJ2-5; D unclear. CDR3 length: 15 amino acids. Germline V gives CDR1 SGHDN, CDR2 FVKESK. V was shortened by 1 base and J by 4 bases, with 13 bases between the two germline ends. CDR3 amino acids: CASSQAQAGLETQYF. CDR3 bases: TGTGCCAGCAGCCAAGCTCAGGCTGGTTTAGAGACCCAGTACTTC.

A remark on this clonotype: A read error may be the cause here, since a much bigger clone is one base away. The conserved closing phenylalanine or tryptophan is absent in this CDR3, likely reflecting a read error. The chain joins TRBV23-1 to TRBJ1-5; tentatively, D is TRBD1 (5 bases). TRBV23-1 is identified as an open reading frame with a role that is uncertain. The CDR3 has 16 amino acids. The ends were cut back, 1 base at V and 7 bases at J, with 17 bases in the middle. The CDR3 nucleotides are TGCGCCAGCAGTCAATTGGGACTAAGGGCACGGCAGCCCCAGCATTCT. Its protein product is CASSQLGLRARQPQHS.

The table lists this clonotype with many counts. The gene calls are TRBV28 and TRBJ2-2; 14 bases are a match to TRBD2. Germline CDR1 and CDR2: MDHEN and SYDVKM. There are 15 residues in the CDR3. V was clipped by 6 bases and J by 6 bases; unmatched bases: 3. The CDR3 nucleotides read TGTGCCAGCAGCCAGGGACTAGCGGGAGCCGGGGAGCTGTTTTTT. Encoded protein: CASSQGLAGAGELFF.

In its sample, this clonotype was seen many times. V is TRBV10-2 and J is TRBJ2-7; 9 bases line up with TRBD1. This CDR3 is built from 12 residues. Germline assignment: CDR1 WSHSY and CDR2 SAAADI. DNA of the CDR3: TGCGCGACCGGGACAGGGTCCCACGAGCAGTACTTC. This encodes CATGTGSHEQYF.

This clonotype was recorded once. Being one base from a much bigger clone, this may be a read error. This chain links TRBV27 with TRBJ1-1; 7 bases line up with TRBD1. CDR1 is MNHEY and CDR2 is SMNVEV in the germline V gene (reference sequence). The CDR3 is 12 amino acids. CDR3 sequence (DNA): TGTGCCAGCAGTTTTCGACAGGGTGAAGCTTCCTTT. It translates to CASSFRQGEASF.

About this clonotype itself: A read error may account for a junction end that differs from germline. V gene TRBV6-1 combines with J gene TRBJ2-3, with a weak D call TRBD1 (5 bases). The DNA end lines up better with TRBJ1-5; the J call may be wrong. Germline loops: CDR1 MNHNS, CDR2 SASEGT. The CDR3 extends over 12 amino acids. The CDR3 is CASSPAGVTQHF. DNA for the CDR3: TGCGCCAGCTCGCCAGCGGGGGTGACGCAGCATTTT.

As to this clonotype: The junction departs from the called germline gene at one end, perhaps through a read error. V is TRBV4-2 and J is TRBJ2-3; D uncertain. The CDR3 runs to 16 residues. CDR1 and CDR2 from the germline V gene are LGHNA and YNFKEQ. The CDR3 sequence: CASSKDQGWDTDTQYF. DNA of the CDR3: TGTGCCAGCAGCAAAGACCAAGGGTGGGACACAGATACGCAGTATTTT.

The chain joins TRBV19 to TRBJ2-4; D remains ambiguous. V was trimmed by 5 bases and J by 1 base, leaving 9 bases between them. CDR3 length: 14 amino acids. Germline V gene lookup returns CDR1 LNHDA and CDR2 SQIVND (reference sequence). CDR3 region: CASSPSMAKNIQYF. The CDR3 coding sequence is TGTGCCAGTAGTCCTAGTATGGCCAAAAACATTCAGTACTTC. Together with reference TRBV19 and TRBJ2-4, the CDR3 gives the full variable domain: DGGITQSPKYLFRKEGQNVTLSCEQNLNHDAMYWYRQDPGQGLRLIYYSQIVNDFQKGDIAEGYSVSREKKESFPLTVTSAQKNPTAFYLCASSPSMAKNIQYFGAGTRLSVL.

This rearrangement joins TRBV7-9 to TRBJ2-3; 10 positions agree with TRBD2. The CDR3 length is 14 residues. Germline trimming cut 6 bases from V and 2 bases from J; bases unmatched to any gene: 2. Per the germline V gene, CDR1 is SEHNR and CDR2 is FQNEAQ (reference sequence). The DNA of the CDR3 is TGTGCCAGCAGTACTAGCGGGAACACAGATACGCAGTATTTT. Its translation is CASSTSGNTDTQYF.

This clonotype was seen repeatedly, ten times or more. The chain has TRBV25-1 and TRBJ2-4; D tentatively fits TRBD1 or TRBD2 (5 bases each). The V end lost 8 bases, the J end lost 1 base, and 9 bases lay between the germline ends. Per the germline V gene, CDR1 is MGHDK and CDR2 is SYGVNS. The length of the CDR3 is 13 residues. CDR3 in DNA: TGTGCCAGCGGGGGACGGGCCAAAAACATTCAGTACTTC. As protein: CASGGRAKNIQYF.

This chain connects TRBV20-1 to TRBJ2-5; a possible D gene is TRBD1 (5 bases). The V gene lost 5 bases and the J gene lost 5 bases, with 15 bases spanning the gap. Germline loops: CDR1 DFQATT, CDR2 SNEGSKA (reference sequence). The CDR3 has 13 residues. CDR3 residues: CSAGPDGAETQYF. The CDR3 nucleotides are TGCAGTGCTGGACCCGATGGGGCGGAGACCCAGTACTTC.